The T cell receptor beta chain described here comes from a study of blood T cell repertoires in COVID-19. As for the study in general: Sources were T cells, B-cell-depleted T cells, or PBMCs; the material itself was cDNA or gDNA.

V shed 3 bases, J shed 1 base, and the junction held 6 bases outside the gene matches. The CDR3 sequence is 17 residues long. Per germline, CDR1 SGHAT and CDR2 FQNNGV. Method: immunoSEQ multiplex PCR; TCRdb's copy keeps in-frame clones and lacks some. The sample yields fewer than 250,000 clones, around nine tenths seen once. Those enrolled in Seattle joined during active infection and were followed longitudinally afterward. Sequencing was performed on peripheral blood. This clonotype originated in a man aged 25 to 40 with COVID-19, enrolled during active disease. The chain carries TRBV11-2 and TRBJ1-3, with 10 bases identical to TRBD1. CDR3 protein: CASSLNSGQGSGNTIYF. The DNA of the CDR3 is TGTGCCAGCAGCTTGAACTCGGGACAGGGGTCTGGAAACACCATATATTTT.